The T cell receptor beta chain described here comes from a study of T cell responses to AZD1222 COVID-19 vaccine. Study at large: Samples with a second dose at about 4 or about 12 weeks were pooled together.

Measured with immunoSEQ multiplex PCR; TCRdb has only the in-frame clones, and not every one. This sample has approximately 100,000 clones; approximately 96% occur once, and the top ten carry 2.2%. Study results and limitations: Clonal diversity was possibly underestimated; the donors were predominantly white British and more often female. Spike-wide vaccine-associated CD4 TCRs dominated at 160-218 and 743-854. Two AZD1222 doses significantly raised spike-specific TCR breadth and depth over controls.

A word on this clone: Its antigen is undetermined.

The specimen comprised peripheral blood, sampled on day 0 of AZD1222 vaccination. This clonotype was obtained from an adult in good health.

CDR3 amino acids: CASSQDSAQTGGDGWQPQHF. The DNA for the CDR3 is TGTGCCAGCAGCCAAGATTCCGCCCAGACAGGGGGCGATGGCTGGCAGCCCCAGCATTTT. This chain connects TRBV4-2 to TRBJ1-5; 10 nucleotides align to TRBD1. Germline V lookup: CDR1 LGHNA, CDR2 YNFKEQ. V lost 0 bases to trimming and J lost 7 bases; unmatched junction nucleotides: 18. This CDR3 region has 20 residues.